Following are 21 T cell receptor beta chains from one sample sequenced in a study. MiXCR, applied by TCRdb to the RT-PCR reads, yields one record per CDR3 protein. The sample lists 650,000 to 800,000 distinct CDR3 sequences, 13% to 15% occurring once. Sample: memory CD4+ T cells from blood. The origin of the receptors is a female donor in good health, serving as a healthy control.

The chain is built from TRBV4-1 and TRBJ1-1; D unclear. V shed 1 base and J shed 4 bases, with 13 bases lying between them. The V gene's germline CDR1 is MGHRA and CDR2 YSYEKL. CDR3 length equals 15 residues. The CDR3 reads CASSQVGAGSTEAFF. CDR3 coding DNA: TGCGCCAGCAGCCAAGTAGGCGCGGGGAGCACTGAAGCTTTCTTT.

There are many counts of this clonotype. The rearrangement joins TRBV5-5 to TRBJ2-7; D is perhaps TRBD1 or TRBD2 (5 bases each). Per germline, CDR1 SGHKS and CDR2 YYEKEE (reference sequence). The CDR3 spans 15 residues. Trimming took 1 base from V and 5 from J, leaving 16 bases between them. CDR3 DNA sequence: TGTGCCAGCAGCTTGACACCCGCAGGGACGGACGAGCAGTACTTC. It specifies CASSLTPAGTDEQYF.

This clonotype was counted ten times or more. V is TRBV20-1 and J is TRBJ2-5; D tentatively reads TRBD1 or TRBD2 (5 bases each). The CDR3 loop spans 14 amino acids. With 0 bases removed from V and 6 bases from J, the gap between germline ends came to 14 bases. Germline assignment: CDR1 DFQATT and CDR2 SNEGSKA (reference sequence). CDR3 DNA sequence: TGCAGTGCTAGAGACCCGGGACCTGAGAAGACCCAGTACTTC. This encodes CSARDPGPEKTQYF.

This clonotype was recorded a few times. Written as DNA, the CDR3 is TGCAGTGGGACTAGCGGGGAAGATGGCCAAGAGACCCAGTACTTC. Residues: CSGTSGEDGQETQYF. This chain uses TRBV20-1 with TRBJ2-5; TRBD2 aligns across 12 bases. The V gene end was trimmed by 7 bases and the J gene end by 1 base; junction bases not matched to a gene: 7. CDR1 is DFQATT, CDR2 SNEGSKA, per germline (reference sequence). The CDR3 length is 15 residues.

The chain carries TRBV12-3 or TRBV12-4 and TRBJ2-1; 10 nucleotides agree with TRBD1. The trim removed 8 bases at V and 7 bases at J, leaving 8 bases unmatched. The CDR3 contains 14 residues. The CDR3 DNA follows: TGTGCCAGCCGGGCGGGACAGGGGCGTAATGAGCAGTTCTTC. The encoded protein is CASRAGQGRNEQFF.

This clonotype was counted at least ten times. The chain links TRBV27 to TRBJ1-2; TRBD1 might be the D (5 bases). Trimming cost V 4 bases and J 8 bases, with 20 bases left between them. The CDR3 loop spans 15 amino acids. Looked up from germline, CDR1 is MNHEY and CDR2 is SMNVEV (reference sequence). This CDR3 is CASSSGGRVPGGYTF. In DNA form, the CDR3 reads TGTGCCAGCAGTTCAGGCGGCAGGGTCCCTGGCGGCTACACCTTC.

The chain uses TRBV10-3 and TRBJ1-1; D is undetermined. V lost 0 bases, J lost 1 base, and 6 bases lay in between. CDR1 and CDR2 (germline): ENHRY, SYGVKD. The CDR3 runs 14 residues. CDR3 nucleotide sequence: TGTGCCATCAGTGAGTCCGGGGAGAACACTGAAGCTTTCTTT. Its protein product is CAISESGENTEAFF.

This chain uses TRBV5-1 with TRBJ1-3, with 7 bases that match TRBD1. CDR3 length: 16 amino acids. Germline V CDR1 and CDR2: SGHRS, YFSETQ. Trimming took 0 bases from V and 4 from J; bases not matched to a gene: 7. CDR3 loop: CASSLGQGEGGNTIYF. DNA of the CDR3: TGCGCCAGCAGCTTGGGACAGGGAGAGGGCGGAAACACCATATATTTT.

This clonotype was found many times. V is TRBV4-3 and J is TRBJ2-5, with D tentatively TRBD2 (6 bases). Trimming cost V 1 base and J 2 bases, with 20 bases left between them. The CDR3 totals 18 residues. The V gene's germline CDR1 is LGHNA and CDR2 YSLEER. The CDR3 protein is CASSQAWPIVTRQETQYF. The CDR3 coding sequence is TGCGCCAGCAGCCAAGCATGGCCGATAGTGACTAGACAAGAGACCCAGTACTTC.

Details on this clonotype: Being one base from a much bigger clone, this may be a read error. The V gene is TRBV6-2 or TRBV6-3, the J gene TRBJ1-6, with D hard to call. Germline V gene data show CDR1 as MNHEY and CDR2 as SVGEGT. Trimming left V 6 bases short and J 10 bases short, with 16 bases between. The CDR3 runs 14 residues. The CDR3 sequence is CASSRGEAWSPLHF. In DNA form, the CDR3 reads TGTGCCAGCAGCAGAGGAGAGGCATGGTCACCCCTCCACTTT.

The CDR3 DNA reads TGTGCCAGCAGGTCCCTGGGACTAGCGGGAGGAAGTGAGCAGTACTTC. Residues: CASRSLGLAGGSEQYF. The genes are TRBV2 and TRBJ2-7; TRBD2 matches 15 bases. The germline V gene has CDR1 SNHLY and CDR2 FYNNEI. This CDR3 region has 16 residues. The ends lost 6 bases at V and 7 bases at J; junction bases unmatched: 10.

This clonotype was seen only a few times. The J gene is TRBJ2-1, the V gene TRBV6-2 or TRBV6-3, with D unclear. Trimming took off 9 bases at V and 1 base at J, with 7 bases between the two ends. CDR1 and CDR2 from the germline V gene are MNHEY and SVGEGT. This CDR3 is 12 amino acids long. CDR3 bases: TGTGCCAGTCAGAGGTCCTACAATGAGCAGTTCTTC. Its protein product is CASQRSYNEQFF.

The CDR3 region is CASSLAADGLYGYTF. Here the CDR3 DNA reads TGTGCCAGCAGCTTAGCGGCGGACGGTCTCTATGGCTACACCTTC. This chain links TRBV7-8 with TRBJ1-2, with no clear D. The CDR3 is 15 residues long. V lost 0 bases and J 4 bases, leaving 12 bases between the germline ends. Germline-derived CDR1 and CDR2 are SGHVS and FQNEAQ.

V gene TRBV9 combines with J gene TRBJ2-1, with 10 nucleotides matching TRBD1. This CDR3 region has 14 residues. Losses at the gene ends were 3 bases for V and 6 bases for J; bases not matched to a gene: 3. From germline, CDR1 is SGDLS and CDR2 YYNGEE. The CDR3 DNA sequence: TGTGCCAGCAGCGGGACAGGGGGTTCCAATGAGCAGTTCTTC. Translated: CASSGTGGSNEQFF.

This chain links TRBV7-9 with TRBJ2-5; TRBD2 aligns across 9 bases. Losses at the gene ends were 5 bases for V and 6 bases for J; bases not matched to a gene: 10. The CDR3 has 15 residues. Germline CDR1 SEHNR, CDR2 FQNEAQ (reference sequence). CDR3: CASSQGESGGKTQYF. The CDR3 DNA reads TGTGCCAGCAGCCAGGGGGAGAGCGGGGGGAAGACCCAGTACTTC.

This clonotype was counted a few times. The V call is TRBV7-2, the J call TRBJ2-6, with D hard to call. CDR1 and CDR2 from the germline V gene are SGHTA and FQGNSA. Trimming stripped 6 bases from V and 1 base from J, with 1 base between. This CDR3 has 12 residues. Written as DNA, the CDR3 is TGTGCCAGCAGGTCTGGGGCCAACGTCCTGACTTTC. Residues: CASRSGANVLTF.

This clonotype appeared many times. The chain employs TRBV27 and TRBJ2-7; 12 bases map to TRBD2. V lost 6 bases, J lost 6 bases, and 6 bases stayed unmatched. In germline, CDR1 is MNHEY, CDR2 SMNVEV (reference sequence). The CDR3 length is 14 residues. CDR3 sequence: CASSLGTSGSEQYF. The CDR3 nucleotides are TGTGCCAGCAGCCTTGGGACTAGCGGGTCCGAGCAGTACTTC.

V usage is TRBV20-1 and J usage is TRBJ1-1; perhaps TRBD1 as D (5 bases). This CDR3 has 14 residues. Trimming pared 5 bases from V and 0 bases from J, leaving 13 bases between. Germline V gives CDR1 DFQATT, CDR2 SNEGSKA (reference sequence). CDR3 loop: CSALKWGVNTEAFF. The CDR3 nucleotides read TGCAGTGCTCTAAAATGGGGGGTGAACACTGAAGCTTTCTTT.

The table lists this clonotype with a few counts. The genes are TRBV3-1 and TRBJ2-5; D assignment may be TRBD1 or TRBD2 (5 bases each). Germline CDR1 is LGHDT and CDR2 is YNNKEL (reference sequence). V was clipped by 0 bases and J by 5 bases, with 13 bases between them. The CDR3 has 15 residues. The CDR3 here is CASSQDGNEGETQYF. In DNA form, the CDR3 reads TGTGCCAGCAGCCAAGATGGTAACGAGGGGGAGACCCAGTACTTC.

This clonotype was observed a handful of times. This chain uses TRBV4-3 with TRBJ1-3; a weak D match, TRBD1 (5 bases). Trimming shortened V by 0 bases and J by 4 bases, and 19 bases separated the two germline ends. This CDR3 is 18 amino acids long. The germline V gene encodes CDR1 LGHNA and CDR2 YSLEER. The CDR3 loop is CASSQEAPRDGDGNTIYF. Here the CDR3 DNA reads TGCGCCAGCAGCCAAGAAGCCCCACGGGACGGGGACGGAAACACCATATATTTT.

In its sample, this clonotype was seen a few times. The chain couples TRBV20-1 to TRBJ2-4, with TRBD2 as a possible D gene (6 bases). Per germline, CDR1 DFQATT and CDR2 SNEGSKA (reference sequence). Deletions cut 6 bases from V and 12 bases from J, with 18 bases between. This CDR3 region has 12 residues. The CDR3 reads CSARPYGGAQYF. The CDR3, as DNA: TGCAGTGCCCGACCGTACGGGGGAGCTCAGTACTTC.